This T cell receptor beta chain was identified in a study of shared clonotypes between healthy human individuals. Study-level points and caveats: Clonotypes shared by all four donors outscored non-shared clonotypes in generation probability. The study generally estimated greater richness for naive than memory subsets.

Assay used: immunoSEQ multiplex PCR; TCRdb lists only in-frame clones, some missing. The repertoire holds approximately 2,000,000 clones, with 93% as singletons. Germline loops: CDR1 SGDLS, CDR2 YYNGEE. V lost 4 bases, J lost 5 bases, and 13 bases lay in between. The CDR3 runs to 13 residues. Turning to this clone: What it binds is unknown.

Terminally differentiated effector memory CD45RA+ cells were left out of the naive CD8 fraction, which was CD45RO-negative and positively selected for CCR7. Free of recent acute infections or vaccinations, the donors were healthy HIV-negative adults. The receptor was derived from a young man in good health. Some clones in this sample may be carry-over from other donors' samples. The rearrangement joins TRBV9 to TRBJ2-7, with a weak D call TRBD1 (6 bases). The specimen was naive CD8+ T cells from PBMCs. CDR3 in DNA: TGTGCCAGCAGCCCCGACAGGATCGACGAGCAGTACTTC. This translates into CASSPDRIDEQYF.